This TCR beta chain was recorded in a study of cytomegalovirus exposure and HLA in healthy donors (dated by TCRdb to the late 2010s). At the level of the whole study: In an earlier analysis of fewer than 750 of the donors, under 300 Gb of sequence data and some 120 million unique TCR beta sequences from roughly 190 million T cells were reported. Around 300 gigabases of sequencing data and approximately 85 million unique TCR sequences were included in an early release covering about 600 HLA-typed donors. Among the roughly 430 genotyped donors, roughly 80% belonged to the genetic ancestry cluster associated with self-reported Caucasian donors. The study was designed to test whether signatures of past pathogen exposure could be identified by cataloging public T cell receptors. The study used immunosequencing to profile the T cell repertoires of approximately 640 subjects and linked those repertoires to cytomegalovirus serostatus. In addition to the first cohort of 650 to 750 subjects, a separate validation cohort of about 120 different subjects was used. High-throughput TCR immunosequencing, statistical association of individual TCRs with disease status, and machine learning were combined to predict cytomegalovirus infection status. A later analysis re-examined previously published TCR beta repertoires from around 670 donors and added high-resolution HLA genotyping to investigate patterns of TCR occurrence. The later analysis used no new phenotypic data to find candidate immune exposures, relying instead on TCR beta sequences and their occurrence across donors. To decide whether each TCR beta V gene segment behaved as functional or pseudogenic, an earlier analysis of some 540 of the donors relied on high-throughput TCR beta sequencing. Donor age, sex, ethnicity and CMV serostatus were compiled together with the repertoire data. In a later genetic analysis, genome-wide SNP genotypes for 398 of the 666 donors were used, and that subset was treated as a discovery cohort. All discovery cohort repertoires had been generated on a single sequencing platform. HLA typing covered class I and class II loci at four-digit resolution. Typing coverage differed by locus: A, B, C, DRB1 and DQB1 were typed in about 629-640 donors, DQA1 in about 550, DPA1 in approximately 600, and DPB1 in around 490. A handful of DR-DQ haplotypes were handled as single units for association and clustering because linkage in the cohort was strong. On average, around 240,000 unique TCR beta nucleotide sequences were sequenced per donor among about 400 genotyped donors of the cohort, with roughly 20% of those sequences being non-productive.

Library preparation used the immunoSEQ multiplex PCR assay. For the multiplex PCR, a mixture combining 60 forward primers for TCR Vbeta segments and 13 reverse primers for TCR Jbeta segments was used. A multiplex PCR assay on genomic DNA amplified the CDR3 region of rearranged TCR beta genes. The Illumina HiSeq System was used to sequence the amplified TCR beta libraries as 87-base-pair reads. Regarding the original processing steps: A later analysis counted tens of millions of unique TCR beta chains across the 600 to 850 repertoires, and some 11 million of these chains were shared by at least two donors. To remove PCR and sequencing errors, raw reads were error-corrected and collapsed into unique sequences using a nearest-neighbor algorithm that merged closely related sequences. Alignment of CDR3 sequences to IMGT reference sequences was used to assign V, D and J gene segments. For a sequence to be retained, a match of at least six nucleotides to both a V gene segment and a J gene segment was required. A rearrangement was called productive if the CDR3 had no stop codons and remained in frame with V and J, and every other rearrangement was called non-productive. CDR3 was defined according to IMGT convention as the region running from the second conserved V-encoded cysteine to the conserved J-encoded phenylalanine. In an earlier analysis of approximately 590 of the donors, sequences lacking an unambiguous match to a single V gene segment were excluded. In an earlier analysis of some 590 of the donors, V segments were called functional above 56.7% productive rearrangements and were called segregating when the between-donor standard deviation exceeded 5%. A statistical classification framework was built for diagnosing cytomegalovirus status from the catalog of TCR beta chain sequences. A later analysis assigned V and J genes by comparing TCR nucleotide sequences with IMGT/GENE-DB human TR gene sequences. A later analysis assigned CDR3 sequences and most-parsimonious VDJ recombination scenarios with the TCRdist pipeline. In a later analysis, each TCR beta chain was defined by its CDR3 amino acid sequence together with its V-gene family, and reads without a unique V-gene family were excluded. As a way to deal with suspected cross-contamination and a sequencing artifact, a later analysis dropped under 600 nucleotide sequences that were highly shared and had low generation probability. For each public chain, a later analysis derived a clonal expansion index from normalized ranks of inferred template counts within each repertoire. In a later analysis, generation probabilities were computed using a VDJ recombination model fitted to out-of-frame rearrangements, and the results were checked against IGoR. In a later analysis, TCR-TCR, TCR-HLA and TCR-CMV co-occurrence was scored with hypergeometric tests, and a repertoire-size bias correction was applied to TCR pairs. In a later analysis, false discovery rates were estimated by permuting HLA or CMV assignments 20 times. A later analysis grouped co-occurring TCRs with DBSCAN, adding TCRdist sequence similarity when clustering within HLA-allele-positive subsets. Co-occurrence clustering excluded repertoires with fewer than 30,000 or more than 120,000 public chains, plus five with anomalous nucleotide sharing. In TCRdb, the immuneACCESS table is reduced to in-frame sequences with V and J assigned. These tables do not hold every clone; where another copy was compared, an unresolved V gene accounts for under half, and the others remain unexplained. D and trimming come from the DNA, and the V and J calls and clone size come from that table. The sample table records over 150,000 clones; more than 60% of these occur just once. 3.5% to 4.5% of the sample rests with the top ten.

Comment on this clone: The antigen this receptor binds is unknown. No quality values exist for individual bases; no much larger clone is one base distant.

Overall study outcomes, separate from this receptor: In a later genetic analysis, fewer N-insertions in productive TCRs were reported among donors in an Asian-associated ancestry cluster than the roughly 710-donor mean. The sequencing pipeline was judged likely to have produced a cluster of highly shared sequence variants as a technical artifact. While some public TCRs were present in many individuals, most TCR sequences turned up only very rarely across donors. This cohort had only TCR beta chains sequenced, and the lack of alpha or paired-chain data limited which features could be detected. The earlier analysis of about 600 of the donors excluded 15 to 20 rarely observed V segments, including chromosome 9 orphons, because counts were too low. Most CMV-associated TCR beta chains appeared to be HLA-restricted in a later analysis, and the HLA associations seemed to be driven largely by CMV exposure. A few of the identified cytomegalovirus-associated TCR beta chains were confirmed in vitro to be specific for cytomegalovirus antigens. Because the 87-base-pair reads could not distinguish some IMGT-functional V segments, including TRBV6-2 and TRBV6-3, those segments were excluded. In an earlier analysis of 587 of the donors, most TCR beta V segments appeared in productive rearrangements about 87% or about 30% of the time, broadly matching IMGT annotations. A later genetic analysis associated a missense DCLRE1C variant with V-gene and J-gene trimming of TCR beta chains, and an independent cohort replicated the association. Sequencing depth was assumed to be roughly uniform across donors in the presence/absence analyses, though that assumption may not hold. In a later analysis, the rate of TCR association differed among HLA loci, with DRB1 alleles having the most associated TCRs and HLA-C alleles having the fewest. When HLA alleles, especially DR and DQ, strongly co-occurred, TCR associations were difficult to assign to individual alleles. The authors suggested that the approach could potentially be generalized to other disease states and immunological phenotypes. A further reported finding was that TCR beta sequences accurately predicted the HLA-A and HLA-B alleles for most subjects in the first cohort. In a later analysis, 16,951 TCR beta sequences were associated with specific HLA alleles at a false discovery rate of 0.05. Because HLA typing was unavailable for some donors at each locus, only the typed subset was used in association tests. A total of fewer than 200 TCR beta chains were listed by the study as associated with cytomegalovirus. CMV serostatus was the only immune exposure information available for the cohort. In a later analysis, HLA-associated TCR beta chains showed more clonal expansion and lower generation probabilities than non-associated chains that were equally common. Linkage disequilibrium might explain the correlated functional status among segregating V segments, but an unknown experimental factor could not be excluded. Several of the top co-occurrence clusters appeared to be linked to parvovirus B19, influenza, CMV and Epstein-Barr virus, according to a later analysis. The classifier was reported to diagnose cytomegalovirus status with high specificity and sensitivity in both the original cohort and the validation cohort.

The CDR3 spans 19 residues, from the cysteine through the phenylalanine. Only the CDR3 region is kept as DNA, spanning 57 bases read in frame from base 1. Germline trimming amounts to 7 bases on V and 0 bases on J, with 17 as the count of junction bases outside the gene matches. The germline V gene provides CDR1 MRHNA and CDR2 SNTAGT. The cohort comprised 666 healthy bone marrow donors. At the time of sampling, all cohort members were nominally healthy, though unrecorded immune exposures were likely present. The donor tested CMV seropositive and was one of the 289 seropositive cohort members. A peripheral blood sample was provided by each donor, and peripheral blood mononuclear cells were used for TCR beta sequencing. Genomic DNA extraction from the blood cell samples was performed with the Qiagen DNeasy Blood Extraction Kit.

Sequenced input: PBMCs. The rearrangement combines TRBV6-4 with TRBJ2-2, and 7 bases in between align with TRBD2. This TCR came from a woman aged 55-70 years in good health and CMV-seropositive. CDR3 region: CASTRVASGAHSNTGELFF. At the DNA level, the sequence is TGTGCCAGCACGCGGGTGGCTAGCGGAGCCCATTCGAACACCGGGGAGCTGTTTTTT.